These T cell receptor beta chains were read from a single sample in a study of cytomegalovirus exposure and HLA in healthy donors. Only in-frame clones appear in the TCRdb table, and some are missing; sequencing was by immunoSEQ multiplex PCR. Of about 160,000 clones detected, under 80% appear once; the ten largest clones hold under 1.5%. The sequenced material came from PBMCs. The origin of the receptors is a woman between 25 and 40 years old in good health and CMV-seronegative. CDR3s include the opening cysteine and the closing phenylalanine or tryptophan. A D gene is named only where the DNA matches it firmly. Expanded clones get a size class; other rows say once, few or many, or leave the size out.

d_gene | abundance | j_gene | v_gene | CDR3aa | CDR3nt
- | few | TRBJ2-2 | TRBV7-6 | CASSDNSANTGELFF | TGTGCCAGCAGCGATAACTCCGCGAACACCGGGGAGCTGTTTTTT
- | - | TRBJ2-7 | TRBV2 | CASSVGRNSYEQYF | TGTGCCAGCAGTGTTGGGAGAAACTCCTACGAGCAGTACTTC
- | once | TRBJ1-1 | TRBV10-3 | CAISSPTAFPNFAFF | TGTGCCATCAGTTCTCCGACAGCATTCCCAAACTTTGCTTTCTTT
TRBD1 | - | TRBJ2-2 | TRBV19 | CASSIGQGAGELFF | TGTGCCAGTAGTATAGGACAGGGAGCCGGGGAGCTGTTTTTT
- | - | TRBJ2-2 | TRBV5-1 | CASSLGQLTNTGELFF | TGCGCCAGCAGCTTGGGACAGCTAACGAACACCGGGGAGCTGTTTTTT
TRBD1 | - | TRBJ1-6 | TRBV27 | CASSIDRASNSPLHF | TGTGCCAGCAGTATTGACAGGGCAAGCAATTCACCCCTCCACTTT
TRBD1 | - | TRBJ1-4 | TRBV5-4 | CASTKRQGADEKLFF | TGTGCCAGCACCAAACGACAGGGGGCAGATGAAAAACTGTTTTTT
- | - | TRBJ2-5 | TRBV11-2 | CASSLVRETQYF | TGTGCCAGCAGCTTAGTCCGAGAGACCCAGTACTTC
TRBD1 | - | TRBJ1-2 | TRBV11-2 | CASSLSGQAGRTNYGYTF | TGTGCCAGCAGCTTATCCGGACAGGCGGGAAGGACTAACTATGGCTACACCTTC
TRBD2 | - | TRBJ2-3 | TRBV28 | CASSPGGRGGLEADTQYF | TGTGCCAGCAGCCCGGGGGGGCGGGGGGGCCTTGAGGCAGATACGCAGTATTTT
TRBD2 | - | TRBJ2-3 | TRBV10-3 | CAISELGGGGTDTQYF | TGTGCCATCAGTGAGCTCGGGGGGGGAGGCACAGATACGCAGTATTTT
- | - | TRBJ2-2 | TRBV7-6 | CASSSDWGLGELFF | TGTGCCAGCAGCTCGGATTGGGGGCTCGGGGAGCTGTTTTTT
- | - | TRBJ1-1 | TRBV28 | CASRGTVNTEAFF | TGTGCCAGCCGGGGGACGGTAAACACTGAAGCTTTCTTT
TRBD1 | - | TRBJ1-2 | TRBV15 | CATSRDRGRFFGYTF | TGTGCCACCAGCAGAGATAGGGGGCGCTTTTTCGGCTACACCTTC
- | few | TRBJ1-6 | TRBV5-1 | CASSSQPGGTSPGSLHF | TGCGCCAGCAGCTCGCAACCCGGAGGGACTTCTCCGGGATCCCTCCACTTT
TRBD1 | - | TRBJ1-5 | TRBV19 | CASSGEGQAAGRNQPQHF | TGTGCCAGTAGTGGGGAGGGACAGGCAGCAGGACGCAATCAGCCCCAGCATTTT
- | - | TRBJ1-1 | TRBV19 | CASSQTGTKNTEAFF | TGTGCCAGTAGCCAGACAGGAACCAAGAACACTGAAGCTTTCTTT
TRBD2 | once | TRBJ2-1 | TRBV10-3 | CAITQLAGNEQFF | TGTGCCATCACACAACTAGCGGGCAATGAGCAGTTCTTC
- | - | TRBJ2-7 | TRBV2 | CASSESGLTYEQYF | TGTGCCAGCAGTGAGTCAGGACTTACCTACGAGCAGTACTTC
TRBD1 | - | TRBJ1-3 | TRBV5-6 | CASSRDSGIYF | TGTGCCAGCAGTCGGGACAGTGGCATATATTTT
- | - | TRBJ2-4 | TRBV19 | CASSIGQMLAKNIQYF | TGTGCCAGTAGTATAGGGCAGATGCTAGCCAAAAACATTCAGTACTTC
TRBD1 | few | TRBJ1-2 | TRBV9 | CASSRQGYGYTF | TGTGCCAGCAGTCGACAGGGTTATGGCTACACCTTC
- | - | TRBJ1-2 | TRBV29-1 | CSVLFYGYTF | TGCAGCGTCCTTTTCTATGGCTACACCTTC
TRBD1 | once | TRBJ1-2 | TRBV14 | CASSLLLQGADGYTF | TGTGCCAGCAGTCTTTTATTACAGGGGGCGGATGGCTACACCTTC
TRBD1 | - | TRBJ1-4 | TRBV5-1 | CASSPNFGTVGANEKLFF | TGCGCCAGCAGCCCCAACTTCGGGACAGTAGGTGCTAATGAAAAACTGTTTTTT
- | - | TRBJ1-2 | TRBV30 | CAWTAGNYGYTF | TGTGCCTGGACGGCAGGCAACTATGGCTACACCTTC
TRBD1 | - | TRBJ1-2 | TRBV23-1 | CASSLKTDRPTYGYTF | TGCGCCAGCAGTCTGAAGACGGACAGGCCGACCTATGGCTACACCTTC
- | - | TRBJ1-2 | TRBV19 | CASSNIQINYGYTF | TGTGCCAGTAGCAATATACAGATAAACTATGGCTACACCTTC
TRBD1 | - | TRBJ2-7 | TRBV28 | CASSFHRTGDRYEQYF | TGTGCCAGCAGTTTTCATAGGACAGGGGATCGCTACGAGCAGTACTTC
- | - | TRBJ1-3 | TRBV6-5 | CASSYAGDTSGNTIYF | TGTGCCAGCAGTTACGCGGGGGACACCTCTGGAAACACCATATATTTT
TRBD2 | - | TRBJ2-5 | TRBV6-5 | CASSTGLAEETQYF | TGTGCCAGCAGTACAGGACTAGCGGAAGAGACCCAGTACTTC
TRBD2 | - | TRBJ2-3 | TRBV29-1 | CSVGGASGGSDTQYF | TGCAGCGTAGGGGGGGCCAGCGGGGGGTCAGATACGCAGTACTTT
- | - | TRBJ1-3 | TRBV5-6 | CASFRGGGNTIYF | TGTGCCAGCTTTCGGGGGGGTGGAAACACCATATATTTT
TRBD1 | - | TRBJ1-4 | TRBV18 | CASSPVPGQGSEKLFF | TGTGCCAGCTCACCAGTGCCCGGACAGGGTAGTGAAAAACTGTTTTTT
- | - | TRBJ1-5 | TRBV19 | CASSSPEYSTSPSNQPQHF | TGTGCCAGTAGTAGCCCCGAATACAGTACCTCTCCTAGCAATCAGCCCCAGCATTTT
TRBD1 | - | TRBJ2-5 | TRBV11-3 | CASSVQGDGQETQYF | TGTGCCAGCAGCGTACAGGGGGACGGGCAAGAGACCCAGTACTTC
- | few | TRBJ1-2 | TRBV10-3 | CAISVGTGAGSYGYTF | TGTGCCATCAGTGTTGGAACGGGCGCGGGATCCTATGGCTACACCTTC
TRBD1 | few | TRBJ1-1 | TRBV2 | CASSQIGTGNTEAFF | TGTGCCAGCAGTCAAATTGGGACAGGGAACACTGAAGCTTTCTTT
TRBD1 | - | TRBJ1-2 | TRBV27 | CATRDRANYGYTF | TGTGCCACCCGGGACAGAGCTAACTATGGCTACACCTTC
- | - | TRBJ1-1 | TRBV20-1 | CSASESAEAFF | TGCAGTGCTAGCGAGTCCGCTGAAGCTTTCTTT
TRBD2 | - | TRBJ2-3 | TRBV11-2 | CASSSREGLASDTQYF | TGTGCCAGCAGCTCCCGAGAAGGACTAGCATCGGATACGCAGTATTTT
TRBD1 | - | TRBJ2-7 | TRBV2 | CASSSGTGGSYEQYF | TGTGCCAGCAGTTCCGGGACAGGGGGGTCCTACGAGCAGTACTTC
- | - | TRBJ1-2 | TRBV6-6 | CASSPGAGGVSYTF | TGTGCCAGCAGCCCAGGGGCCGGCGGTGTGAGCTACACCTTC
TRBD1 | - | TRBJ2-5 | TRBV5-1 | CASSLEDRGRGTQYF | TGCGCCAGCAGCTTGGAGGACAGGGGGCGCGGGACCCAGTACTTC
TRBD2 | - | TRBJ2-3 | TRBV5-1 | CASSSTSGRTDTQYF | TGCGCCAGCAGCTCGACTAGCGGGAGGACAGATACGCAGTATTTT
- | - | TRBJ1-1 | TRBV6-1 | CASSVLPGGDSTEAFF | TGTGCCAGCAGTGTTCTCCCCGGGGGTGATAGCACTGAAGCTTTCTTT
- | - | TRBJ1-1 | TRBV2 | CASSGGGVGRAEAFF | TGTGCCAGCAGTGGCGGCGGGGTCGGGAGGGCTGAAGCTTTCTTT
- | once | TRBJ2-2 | TRBV4-1 | CASRSAAGGTITNTGELFF | TGCGCCAGCAGATCCGCCGCCGGGGGGACAATCACGAACACCGGGGAGCTGTTTTTT
- | few | TRBJ1-5 | TRBV28 | CASSFISGQPQHF | TGTGCCAGCAGTTTCATTAGCGGTCAGCCCCAGCATTTT
TRBD1 | few | TRBJ1-1 | TRBV4-1 | CASSQARDRGFTEAFF | TGCGCCAGCAGCCAAGCTCGGGACAGAGGTTTTACTGAAGCTTTCTTT